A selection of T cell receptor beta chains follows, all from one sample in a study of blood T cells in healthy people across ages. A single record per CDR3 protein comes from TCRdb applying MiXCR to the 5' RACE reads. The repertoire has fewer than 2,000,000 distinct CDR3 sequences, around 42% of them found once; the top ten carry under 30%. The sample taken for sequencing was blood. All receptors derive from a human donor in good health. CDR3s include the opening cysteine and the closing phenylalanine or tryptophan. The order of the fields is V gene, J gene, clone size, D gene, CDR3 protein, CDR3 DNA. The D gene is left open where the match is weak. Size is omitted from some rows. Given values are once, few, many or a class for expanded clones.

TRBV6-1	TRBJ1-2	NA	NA	CASSGSGSLYGYTF	TGTGCCAGCAGTGGATCGGGCAGCCTCTATGGCTACACCTTC
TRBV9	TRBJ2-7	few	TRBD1	CASSVGGQDEQYF	TGTGCCAGCAGCGTAGGGGGACAGGACGAGCAGTACTTC
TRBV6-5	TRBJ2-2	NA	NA	CASSYSARFANTGELFF	TGTGCCAGCAGTTACTCTGCACGTTTCGCGAACACCGGGGAGCTGTTTTTT
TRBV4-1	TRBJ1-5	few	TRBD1	CASSITGTVSQPQHF	TGCGCCAGCAGCATCACCGGGACAGTGTCTCAGCCCCAGCATTTT
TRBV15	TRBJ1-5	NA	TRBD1	CATMRDRGSNQPQHF	TGTGCCACCATGCGGGACAGGGGATCTAACCAGCCCCAGCATTTT
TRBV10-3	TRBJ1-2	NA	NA	CAISGVGLGYGYTF	TGTGCCATCAGTGGGGTGGGGCTCGGCTATGGCTACACCTTC
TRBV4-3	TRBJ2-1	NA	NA	CASSHSHITDEQFF	TGCGCCAGCAGCCATTCTCATATTACCGATGAGCAGTTCTTC
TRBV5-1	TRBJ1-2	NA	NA	CASSLAGGAGQKWDGYTF	TGCGCCAGCAGCTTGGCCGGGGGGGCAGGCCAAAAATGGGATGGCTACACCTTC
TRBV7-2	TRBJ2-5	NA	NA	CASNEESGEETQYF	TGTGCCAGCAACGAAGAATCAGGGGAAGAGACCCAGTATTTC
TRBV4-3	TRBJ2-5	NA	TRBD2	CASSQSGGVQETQYF	TGCGCCAGCAGCCAAAGCGGGGGGGTCCAAGAGACCCAGTACTTC
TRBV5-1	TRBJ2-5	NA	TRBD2	CASSPDGTSQETQYF	TGCGCCAGCAGCCCCGACGGGACTAGCCAAGAGACCCAGTACTTC
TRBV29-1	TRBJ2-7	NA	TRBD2	CSVGGGDGTYVQYF	TGCAGCGTTGGGGGAGGGGACGGGACCTACGTGCAGTACTTC
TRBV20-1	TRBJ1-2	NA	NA	CSARAPGFGYTF	TGCAGTGCTAGGGCCCCGGGGTTCGGCTACACCTTC
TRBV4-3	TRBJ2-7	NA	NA	CASSQVYSGPSYEQYF	TGCGCCAGCAGCCAAGTCTACTCCGGGCCGAGTTACGAGCAGTACTTC
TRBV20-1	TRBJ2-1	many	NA	CSARGGIYNEQFF	TGCAGTGCTAGAGGCGGGATATACAATGAGCAGTTCTTC
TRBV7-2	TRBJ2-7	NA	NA	CASSRRLGQSSYEQYF	TGTGCCAGCAGCCGACGACTCGGACAGAGCTCCTACGAGCAGTACTTC
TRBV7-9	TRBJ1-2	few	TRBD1	CASSPRGLRPGKGEFYGYTF	TGTGCCAGCAGCCCCAGGGGGCTCCGGCCGGGGAAGGGGGAGTTCTATGGCTACACCTTC
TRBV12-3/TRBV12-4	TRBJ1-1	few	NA	CASSRDPQSNTEAFF	TGTGCCAGCAGTCGAGACCCCCAGAGCAACACTGAAGCTTTCTTT
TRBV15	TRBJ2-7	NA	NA	CATSRGQGLEQYF	TGTGCCACCAGCAGAGGCCAGGGTCTCGAGCAGTACTTC
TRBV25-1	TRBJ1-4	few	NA	CASSAWGGDWRLFF	TGTGCCAGCAGTGCTTGGGGGGGAGACTGGAGGCTGTTTTTT
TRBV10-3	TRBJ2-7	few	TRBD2	CAIRELAGPIYEQYF	TGTGCCATCAGGGAACTAGCGGGGCCGATCTACGAGCAGTACTTC
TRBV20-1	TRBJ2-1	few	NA	CSASPPAYNEQFF	TGCAGTGCTAGCCCGCCGGCTTACAATGAGCAGTTCTTC
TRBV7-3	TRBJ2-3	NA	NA	CASSLSTLSVGDTQYF	TGTGCCAGCAGCCTTAGTACCCTGTCGGTCGGAGATACGCAGTATTTT
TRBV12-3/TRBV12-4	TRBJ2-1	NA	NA	CASSDGTVSEQFF	TGTGCCAGCAGTGACGGGACTGTGAGTGAGCAGTTCTTC
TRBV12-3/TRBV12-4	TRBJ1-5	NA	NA	CASSLEGGNNQPQHF	TGTGCCAGCAGTTTAGAGGGGGGAAACAATCAGCCCCAGCATTTT
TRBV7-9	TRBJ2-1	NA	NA	CASSQRRGGYYNEQFF	TGTGCCAGCAGCCAACGAAGGGGGGGCTACTACAATGAGCAGTTCTTC
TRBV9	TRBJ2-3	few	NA	CASSGGPVVHTDTQYF	TGTGCCAGCAGCGGGGGGCCGGTGGTCCACACAGATACGCAGTATTTT
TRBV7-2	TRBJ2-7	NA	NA	CASSLGGQTEQYF	TGTGCCAGCAGCTTAGGCGGACAGACCGAGCAGTACTTC
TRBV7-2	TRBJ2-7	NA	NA	CASSPQGMGCEQYF	TGTGCCAGCAGCCCACAGGGCATGGGCTGCGAGCAGTACTTC
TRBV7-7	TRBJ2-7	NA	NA	CVSSFSRRRYEQYF	TGTGTCAGCAGCTTCTCCAGGAGGCGCTACGAGCAGTACTTC
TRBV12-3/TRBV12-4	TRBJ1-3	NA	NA	CASSPWISGNTIYF	TGTGCCAGCAGTCCATGGATCTCTGGAAACACCATATATTTT
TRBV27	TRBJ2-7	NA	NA	CASSSSFGESSYEQYF	TGTGCCAGCAGTTCATCTTTCGGGGAGAGCTCCTACGAGCAGTACTTC
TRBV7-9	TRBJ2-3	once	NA	CASSLGGLEYQGDTQYF	TGTGCCAGCAGCTTAGGAGGACTCGAGTATCAAGGGGATACGCAGTATTTT
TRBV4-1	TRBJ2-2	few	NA	CASSRARPGVNTGELFF	TGCGCCAGCAGCCGAGCGCGGCCAGGGGTGAACACCGGGGAGCTGTTTTTT
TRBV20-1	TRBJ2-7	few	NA	CSVSRRGGSYEQYF	TGCAGTGTGTCGCGGAGGGGGGGATCCTACGAGCAGTACTTC
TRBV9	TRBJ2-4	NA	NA	CASSYRPTGPKNIQYF	TGTGCCAGCAGCTACCGCCCGACAGGCCCCAAAAACATTCAGTACTTC
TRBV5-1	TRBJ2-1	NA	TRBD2	CASSPPRTSGGGDEQFF	TGCGCCAGCAGCCCACCCCGGACTAGCGGGGGAGGAGATGAGCAGTTCTTC
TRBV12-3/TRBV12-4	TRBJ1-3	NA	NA	CASSFVAPSSGNTIYF	TGTGCCAGCAGTTTCGTGGCACCTTCATCGGGAAACACCATATATTTT
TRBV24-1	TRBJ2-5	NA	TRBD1	CATSDPGQGGSQKTQYF	TGTGCCACCAGTGACCCTGGACAGGGAGGATCGCAAAAGACCCAGTACTTC
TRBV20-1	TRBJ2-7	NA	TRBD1	CSATGQGTSSYEQYF	TGCAGTGCGACCGGACAGGGGACGAGCTCCTACGAGCAGTACTTC
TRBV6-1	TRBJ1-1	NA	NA	CASSERAGVEGAEAFF	TGTGCCAGCAGTGAAAGGGCAGGGGTGGAAGGAGCTGAAGCTTTCTTT
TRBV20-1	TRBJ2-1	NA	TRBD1	CSASRTGRKSEQFF	TGCAGTGCTAGTAGGACAGGTCGTAAAAGTGAGCAGTTCTTC
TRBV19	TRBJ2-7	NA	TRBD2	CASSMGSGGTYEQYF	TGTGCCAGTAGTATGGGTAGCGGGGGGACCTACGAGCAGTACTTC
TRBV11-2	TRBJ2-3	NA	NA	CASSPQAIHDTQYF	TGTGCCAGCAGCCCCCAGGCGATCCATGATACGCAGTATTTT
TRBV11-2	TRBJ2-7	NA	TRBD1	CASSSPRDRDYEQYF	TGTGCCAGCAGCTCGCCACGGGACAGGGACTACGAGCAGTACTTC
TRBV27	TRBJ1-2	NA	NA	CASSGSIRREGYTF	TGTGCCAGCAGCGGGTCGATCAGGCGAGAAGGCTACACCTTC
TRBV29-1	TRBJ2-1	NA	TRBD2	CSGLAGAGNEQFF	TGCAGCGGGCTAGCGGGGGCAGGTAATGAGCAGTTCTTC
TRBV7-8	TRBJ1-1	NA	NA	CASSFRLVEAFF	TGTGCCAGCAGCTTTCGTTTGGTTGAAGCTTTCTTT